Listed below are T cell receptor beta chains from one sample, sequenced in a study of CD8+ T cells in alopecia areata. Sequencing was performed with immunoSEQ multiplex PCR; in TCRdb, only in-frame clones are kept and a portion is missing. The repertoire consists of 150,000 or so clones, with 50% to 60% occurring once and the leading ten covering about 4.4%. Sequenced sample: CD4+ T cells sorted from blood. All receptors come from a human donor in good health. The CDR3 runs from the conserved cysteine through the conserved F or W. Each record gives: V gene, J gene, D gene, clone size, CDR3 protein, CDR3 DNA. D genes are given only for firm matches. Rows give clone size only sometimes, using once, few, many, or a class for an expanded clone.

>TRBV10-3|TRBJ2-1|.|.
CAIRFETTNEQFF
TGTGCCATCAGGTTCGAAACTACCAATGAGCAGTTCTTC
>TRBV29-1|TRBJ2-5|TRBD1|.
CSVEVGQAITETQYF
TGCAGCGTTGAAGTGGGACAGGCAATCACAGAGACCCAGTACTTC
>TRBV29-1|TRBJ2-7|TRBD2|few
CSVEAASGNYEQYF
TGCAGCGTTGAAGCAGCTAGCGGGAATTACGAGCAGTACTTC
>TRBV4-1|TRBJ1-1|TRBD1|.
CASSHIGTGSIEAFF
TGCGCCAGCAGCCACATAGGGACAGGGTCGATTGAAGCTTTCTTT
>TRBV7-9|TRBJ2-1|.|.
CASSFGANNEQFF
TGTGCCAGCAGCTTCGGAGCCAACAATGAGCAGTTCTTC
>TRBV6-1|TRBJ1-5|.|.
CASSEAGFGVEPQHF
TGTGCCAGCAGTGAAGCGGGGTTCGGGGTTGAGCCCCAGCATTTT
>TRBV6-6|TRBJ1-4|.|.
CASSRAFGGEKLFF
TGTGCCAGCAGTCGGGCATTCGGGGGTGAAAAACTGTTTTTT
>TRBV28|TRBJ2-5|.|.
CASRSRGAGETQYF
TGTGCCAGCAGAAGCCGAGGTGCAGGGGAGACCCAGTACTTC
>TRBV28|TRBJ1-4|TRBD1|few
CASSISGTGEKLFF
TGTGCCAGCAGTATATCCGGGACAGGGGAAAAACTGTTTTTT
>TRBV14|TRBJ2-7|.|.
CASSQYSTSASEQYF
TGTGCCAGCAGCCAGTACAGTACCTCGGCCTCCGAGCAGTACTTC
>TRBV6-6|TRBJ2-5|TRBD2|.
CASSGPYQETQYF
TGTGCCAGTAGCGGGCCGTACCAAGAGACCCAGTACTTC
>TRBV10-3|TRBJ2-7|.|few
CAISEADYEQYF
TGTGCCATCAGTGAGGCTGACTACGAGCAGTACTTC
>TRBV30|TRBJ2-3|.|few
CAWSGGPTDTQYF
TGTGCCTGGAGCGGAGGGCCGACAGATACGCAGTATTTT
>TRBV30|TRBJ2-1|TRBD1|few
CARRETGVSEQFF
TGTGCTCGGAGGGAGACAGGGGTTAGTGAGCAGTTCTTC
>TRBV10-3|TRBJ1-5|.|once
CAISDNAQPQHF
TGTGCCATCAGTGACAACGCCCAGCCCCAGCATTTT
>TRBV6-5|TRBJ2-1|.|few
CASRGPGPTNEQFF
TGTGCCAGCAGAGGGCCCGGACCCACCAATGAGCAGTTCTTC
>TRBV10-3|TRBJ1-5|.|.
CAISVSTGQPQHF
TGTGCCATCAGTGTGTCAACGGGACAGCCCCAGCATTTT
>TRBV30|TRBJ2-6|.|.
CAWSSGANVLTF
TGTGCCTGGAGTTCTGGGGCCAACGTCCTGACTTTC
>TRBV4-1|TRBJ2-5|.|.
CASSQSGGETQYF
TGCGCCAGCAGCCAATCGGGTGGAGAGACCCAGTACTTC